This T cell receptor (beta chain) comes out of a study of blood T cell repertoires in COVID-19. Germline CDR1 and CDR2: SEHNR and FQNEAQ (reference sequence). The germline V and J ends were trimmed by 4 bases and 4 bases, with 14 bases remaining between them. The CDR3 is made up of 15 amino acids. Study processing details: The authors estimated nucleated cell counts from reference gene primer amplification. Clones were read by immunoSEQ multiplex PCR, and TCRdb kept only the in-frame ones, dropping some. V and J calls and clone size are as listed in that table; D and trimming were resolved from the DNA. The data show about 120,000 clones, around 80% seen once.

This chain uses TRBV7-9 with TRBJ2-1, with D uncertain. The TCR comes from a man in his fifties or sixties with active or convalescent COVID-19. Sequenced input: peripheral blood. CDR3 residues: CASSYSGPGYNEQFF. For the CDR3, the DNA is TGTGCCAGCAGCTACTCGGGTCCCGGTTACAATGAGCAGTTCTTC.